This entry concerns a single T cell receptor beta chain. This clonotype appeared many times. What this receptor recognizes is not known. No much larger clone exists at a distance of one base, and base qualities are not known. These data are taken from a study of neurological immune-mediated disorders (dated by TCRdb to between 2018 and 2021). As for the study more broadly: Peripheral blood TCR-beta repertoires from HTLV-I-associated myelopathy (HAM/TSP) patients, multiple sclerosis patients and healthy controls were compared by UMI-based sequencing. The cohort was made up of some 70 subjects, consisting of about 15 HAM/TSP patients, around 35 multiple sclerosis patients and 20 healthy controls. The 90 to 110 TCR-beta libraries covered PBMC samples along with longitudinal samples, technical triplicates, and paired sorted CD4+ and CD8+ T-cell subsets. On the study overall, not on this receptor specifically: The highest TCR clonal expansion was observed in HAM/TSP patients, whereas the lowest was observed in MS patients, even when compared with healthy controls. No identical CDR3 amino acid sequences were shared among expanded clones across subjects, suggesting private TCR-beta repertoires in all groups.

The CDR3 holds 12 amino acids from the cysteine to the phenylalanine. Of all the DNA, just the CDR3 is kept, 36 bases in frame from base 1. Between the V and J ends, shortened by 2 bases and 4 bases respectively, the junction contains 5 bases. The germline V gene (reference sequence) supplies CDR1 LNHDA and CDR2 SQIVND. The healthy controls were volunteers from blood banks in Maryland, USA. For the sorted-subset TCR libraries, the starting material was about 920,000 sorted CD4+ or CD8+ T cells. Peripheral blood underwent Ficoll-Hypaque density gradient centrifugation to isolate PBMCs, which were then cryopreserved in liquid nitrogen. The study also sequenced paired sorted CD4+ and CD8+ subsets from healthy controls, HAM/TSP patients and MS patients. cDNA synthesis used template-switch 5'RACE with a primer carrying a 10-nucleotide random unique molecular identifier tagging each TCR transcript. Over 170 million TCR-beta sequences, covering 15-18 subjects, were produced in each sequencing run. Total RNA was extracted with the RNeasy kit. The KAPA Real-time Library Amplification kit was used to amplify TCR-beta VDJ regions with primers for the TCR constant region and the 5'RACE anchor. Sample indexes and Illumina adaptors were added in a first PCR, and a second PCR then increased library yield. After Ampure bead purification, the TCR product of roughly 650 bp was size-selected on a 2% E-gel SizeSelection system. Before pooling, library quality was assessed on a Bioanalyzer, concentration was determined with Qubit, and library quantification was performed with the Kapa Library Quantification kit. Libraries were sequenced paired-end 2 x 150 bp on an Illumina HiSeq 2500. To increase sequence diversity, roughly 24-32% phiX was spiked into each library pool. For the original study's pipeline: Quality-filtered reads were processed with the UMI-based MiGEC pipeline, which removed over 80% of raw TCR sequences during error correction. IMGT germline references were used for alignment of VDJ genes, and clonotypes were defined by a unique CDR3 amino acid sequence together with V-J genes. VDJtools evaluated clonal expansion, Shannon diversity and CDR3 relatedness (CalcPairwiseDistances, ClusterSamples); CLCbio workbench built phylogenetic trees. Expanded clones were defined as having at least 8 unique UMIs, based on coefficient-of-variation modelling across technical triplicates. TCRdb reanalyzed the raw reads on its own, using fastp at Q25 for trimming and MiXCR for clone calling, and kept in-frame beta chains. Rows with one shared CDR3 protein collapse into an entry with the most common genes and DNA. What appears here as the V and J calls and clone size reflects TCRdb's work, not the paper's. In all, the sample holds around 13,000 distinct CDR3 sequences, and approximately 7.6% of those were seen once. The ten largest account for around 22% of the sample.

This receptor was taken from a woman aged 40 to 50 in good health. The V gene is TRBV19 and the J gene is TRBJ1-1; the D region possibly corresponds to TRBD1 (5 bases align). Sequenced input: CD8+ T cells from blood. The DNA reads TGTGCCAGTAGTATACAGGGCACTGAAGCTTTCTTT. It codes for CASSIQGTEAFF.